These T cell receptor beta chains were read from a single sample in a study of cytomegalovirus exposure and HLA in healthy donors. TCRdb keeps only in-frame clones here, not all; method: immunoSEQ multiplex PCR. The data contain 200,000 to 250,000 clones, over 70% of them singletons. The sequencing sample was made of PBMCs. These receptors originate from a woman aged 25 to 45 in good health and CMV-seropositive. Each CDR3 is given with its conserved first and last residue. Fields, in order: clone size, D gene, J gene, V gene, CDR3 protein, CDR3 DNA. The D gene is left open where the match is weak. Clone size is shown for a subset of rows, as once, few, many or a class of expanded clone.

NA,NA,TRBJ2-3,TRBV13,CASSLGQGGSDTQYF,TGTGCCAGCAGCTTAGGACAGGGTGGTTCGGATACGCAGTATTTT
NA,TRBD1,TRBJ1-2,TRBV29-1,CSVYGQGNPVRQTF,TGCAGCGTTTACGGACAGGGCAACCCCGTTCGTCAGACCTTC
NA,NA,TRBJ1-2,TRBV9,CASSGPGGAGYGYTF,TGTGCCAGCAGCGGCCCCGGGGGCGCGGGCTATGGCTACACCTTC
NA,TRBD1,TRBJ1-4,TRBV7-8,CASSLDRGHEKLFF,TGTGCCAGCAGCTTAGACAGGGGGCATGAAAAACTGTTTTTT
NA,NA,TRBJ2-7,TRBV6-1,CASRTYGAQGYF,TGTGCCAGCAGAACTTATGGCGCTCAGGGGTACTTC
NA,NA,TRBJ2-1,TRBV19,CASSPRVNEQFF,TGTGCCAGTAGTCCAAGGGTAAATGAGCAGTTCTTC
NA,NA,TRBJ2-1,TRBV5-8,CASSNRNGNEQFF,TGTGCCAGCAGCAATCGGAATGGGAACGAGCAGTTCTTC
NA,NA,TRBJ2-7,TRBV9,CASTVGPDFYYEQYF,TGTGCCAGCACCGTAGGACCAGATTTCTACTACGAGCAGTACTTC
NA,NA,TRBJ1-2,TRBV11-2,CASSLGSVGGYTF,TGTGCCAGCAGCTTAGGTTCCGTGGGTGGCTACACCTTC
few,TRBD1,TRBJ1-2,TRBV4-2,CASSQPDRAYTF,TGTGCCAGCAGCCAACCGGACAGGGCCTACACCTTC
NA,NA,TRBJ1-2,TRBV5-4,CASSFPSRNLDGYTF,TGTGCCAGCAGCTTCCCTTCCCGGAACCTGGATGGCTACACCTTC
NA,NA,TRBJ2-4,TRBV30,CAWSHGGQSKNIQYF,TGTGCCTGGAGTCATGGAGGGCAAAGCAAAAACATTCAGTACTTC
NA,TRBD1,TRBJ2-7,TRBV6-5,CASLRDRGSEQYF,TGTGCCAGCCTCCGGGACAGGGGTTCCGAGCAGTACTTC
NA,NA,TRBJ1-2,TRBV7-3,CASSLSGQSGYTF,TGTGCCAGCAGCTTATCCGGGCAAAGTGGCTACACCTTC
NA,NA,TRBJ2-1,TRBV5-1,CASSETRREEQFF,TGCGCCAGCAGCGAAACTAGACGTGAAGAGCAGTTCTTC
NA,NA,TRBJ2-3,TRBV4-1,CASSQPYSGSSTDTQYF,TGCGCCAGCAGCCAACCCTACAGTGGGTCTAGCACAGATACGCAGTATTTT
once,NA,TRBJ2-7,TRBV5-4,CASSLPGAGGPYEQYF,TGTGCCAGCAGCTTACCGGGCGCCGGCGGTCCCTACGAGCAGTACTTC
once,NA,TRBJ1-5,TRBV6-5,CASSYGGRGQPQHF,TGTGCCAGCAGTTATGGGGGACGGGGTCAGCCCCAGCATTTT
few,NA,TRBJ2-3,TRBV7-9,CASSSTGFDTDTQYF,TGTGCCAGCAGCTCAACAGGGTTCGACACAGATACGCAGTATTTT
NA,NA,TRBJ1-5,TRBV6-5,CASSLDLNQPQHF,TGTGCCAGCAGTTTAGATTTAAATCAGCCCCAGCATTTT
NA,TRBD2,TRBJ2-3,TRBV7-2,CASSFHRSGNPRRTDTQYF,TGTGCCAGCAGCTTCCACCGTAGCGGGAACCCACGCCGCACAGATACGCAGTATTTT
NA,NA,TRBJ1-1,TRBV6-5,CASSLLRRNTEAFF,TGTGCCAGCAGTTTACTTAGGAGGAACACTGAAGCTTTCTTT
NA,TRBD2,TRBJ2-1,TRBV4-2,CASTQAGDRLKQFF,TGTGCCAGCACCCAAGCGGGAGACCGTCTTAAGCAGTTCTTC
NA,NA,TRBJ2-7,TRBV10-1,CASSDTGEQYF,TGCGCCAGCAGTGACACCGGCGAGCAGTACTTC
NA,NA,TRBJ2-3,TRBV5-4,CASSLLGDTQYF,TGTGCCAGCAGCTTGTTAGGCGATACGCAGTATTTT
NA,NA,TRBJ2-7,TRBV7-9,CASSSRDIDEQYF,TGTGCCAGCAGTTCCCGGGACATAGACGAGCAGTACTTC
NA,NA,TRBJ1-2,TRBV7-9,CASSLVGGQGYTF,TGTGCCAGCAGCTTAGTCGGGGGGCAAGGCTACACCTTC
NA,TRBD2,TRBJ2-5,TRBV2,CASSEGSGGGETQYF,TGTGCCAGCAGTGAAGGGTCGGGGGGTGGAGAGACCCAGTACTTC
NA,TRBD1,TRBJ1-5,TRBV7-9,CASSDSDRAQPQHF,TGTGCCAGCAGCGACTCCGACAGGGCCCAGCCCCAGCATTTT
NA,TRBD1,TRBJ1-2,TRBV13,CASSLLGQPNYGYTF,TGTGCCAGCAGCTTATTGGGACAGCCAAACTATGGCTACACCTTC
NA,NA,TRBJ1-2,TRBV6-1,CASSGSRANYGYTF,TGTGCCAGCAGTGGCTCCCGGGCTAACTATGGCTACACCTTC
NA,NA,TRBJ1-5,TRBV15,CATSRDGFSNQPQHF,TGTGCCACCAGCAGAGACGGGTTTAGCAATCAGCCCCAGCATTTT
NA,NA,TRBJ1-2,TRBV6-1,CASSPEGSNYGYTF,TGTGCCAGCAGCCCCGAAGGGTCGAACTATGGCTACACCTTC
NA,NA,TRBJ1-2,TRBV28,CASSPITAHYGYTF,TGTGCCAGCAGCCCTATTACGGCCCACTATGGCTACACCTTC
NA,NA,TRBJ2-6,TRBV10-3,CAIRPSPGPGAGGANVLTF,TGTGCCATCAGACCATCCCCGGGACCCGGGGCGGGTGGGGCCAACGTCCTGACTTTC
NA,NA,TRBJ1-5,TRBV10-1,CASSESWGQPQHF,TGCGCCAGCAGTGAGTCGTGGGGCCAGCCCCAGCATTTT
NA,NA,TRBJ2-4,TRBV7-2,CASTQYGAGVAKNIQYF,TGTGCCAGCACCCAGTACGGGGCCGGGGTGGCCAAAAACATTCAGTACTTC
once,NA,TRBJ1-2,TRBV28,CASSWFTGIANYGYTF,TGTGCCAGCAGTTGGTTTACAGGGATTGCTAACTATGGCTACACCTTC
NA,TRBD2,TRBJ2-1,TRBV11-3,CASSFLGLAGNNEQFF,TGTGCCAGCAGCTTTCTGGGACTAGCGGGAAACAATGAGCAGTTCTTC
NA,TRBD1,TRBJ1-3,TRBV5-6,CASSYGQGQYTIYF,TGTGCCAGCAGCTACGGACAGGGACAATACACCATATATTTT
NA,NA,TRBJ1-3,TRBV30,CAWSSSRNTIYF,TGTGCCTGGAGTTCATCACGGAACACCATATATTTT
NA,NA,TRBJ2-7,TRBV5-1,CASSSASWRAVDREQYF,TGCGCCAGCAGCTCCGCCAGTTGGAGGGCAGTGGATCGCGAGCAGTACTTC
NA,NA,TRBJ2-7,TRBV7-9,CASSSLSPWTASYEQYF,TGTGCCAGCAGCTCACTATCACCGTGGACGGCCTCCTACGAGCAGTACTTC
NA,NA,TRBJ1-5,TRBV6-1,CASSESYGQGYNQPQHF,TGTGCCAGCAGTGAAAGTTACGGGCAGGGATACAATCAGCCCCAGCATTTT
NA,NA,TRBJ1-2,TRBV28,CASSLLRGDIYGYTF,TGTGCCAGCAGTCTCCTTCGTGGAGACATCTATGGCTACACCTTC
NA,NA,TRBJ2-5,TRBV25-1,CASSEYGGGQETQYF,TGTGCCAGCAGTGAATACGGGGGCGGTCAAGAGACCCAGTACTTC
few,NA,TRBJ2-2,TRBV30,CASGKGGVGTGELFF,TGTGCCTCCGGAAAAGGGGGGGTTGGCACCGGGGAGCTGTTTTTT
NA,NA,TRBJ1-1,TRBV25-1,CASTPTAGRRTTEAFF,TGTGCCAGCACCCCGACGGCTGGTCGGAGAACCACTGAAGCTTTCTTT
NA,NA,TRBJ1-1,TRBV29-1,CSVVEGSPEAFF,TGCAGCGTTGTGGAGGGGAGTCCTGAAGCTTTCTTT
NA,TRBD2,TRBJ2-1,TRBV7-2,CASSLEGLENNEQFF,TGTGCCAGCAGCTTAGAGGGACTAGAAAACAATGAGCAGTTCTTC
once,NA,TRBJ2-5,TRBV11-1,CASSLTSAETQYF,TGTGCCAGCAGCTTAACGAGTGCGGAGACCCAGTACTTC
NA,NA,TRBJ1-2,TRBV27,CASSLGGQGYTF,TGTGCCAGCAGTTTGGGGGGGCAGGGCTACACCTTC
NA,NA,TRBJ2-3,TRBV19,CASTPQGGVTQYF,TGTGCCAGTACCCCACAGGGGGGGGTTACGCAGTATTTT
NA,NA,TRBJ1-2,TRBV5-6,CASSPGDYGYTF,TGTGCCAGCAGCCCGGGGGACTATGGCTACACCTTC
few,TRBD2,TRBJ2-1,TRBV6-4,CASSDSAGAPHNEQFF,TGTGCCAGCAGTGACTCAGCGGGAGCCCCCCACAATGAGCAGTTCTTC
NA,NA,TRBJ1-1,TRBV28,CASSLYPDRRAFF,TGTGCCAGCAGTTTATATCCGGATAGGAGGGCTTTCTTT
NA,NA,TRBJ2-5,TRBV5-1,CASSNGQIQETQYF,TGCGCCAGCAGCAACGGACAGATCCAAGAGACCCAGTACTTC
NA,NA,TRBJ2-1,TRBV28,CASSLSGDNEQFF,TGTGCCAGCAGTTTATCGGGAGACAATGAGCAGTTCTTC
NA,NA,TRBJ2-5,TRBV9,CASSVAPDSKETQYF,TGTGCCAGCAGCGTAGCCCCGGACAGCAAAGAGACCCAGTACTTC
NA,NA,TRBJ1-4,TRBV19,CASRDQGPTNEKLFF,TGTGCCAGTAGGGATCAGGGGCCGACTAATGAAAAACTGTTTTTT